This TCR beta chain is from a study of siplizumab effects on memory and regulatory T cells. Broader study findings: It seemed that naive T cells were more diverse than memory cells and were major contributors to the alloresponse. Siplizumab gave mappable alloreactive CD4+ clones an average Treg-derived fraction of about 69%, against 26.9% in controls. The study found that siplizumab significantly reduced alloreactive sequences traceable to unstimulated CD4+ memory cells.

A note on this clone: Its antigen is still unknown.

Sequenced by immunoSEQ multiplex PCR; TCRdb stores in-frame clones only, minus some. The sample has 100,000 or so clones; 92% are singletons. The material sequenced was Tregs sorted from blood. The sequence came from a human donor in good health.

In DNA, the CDR3 is TGTGCCAGTAGTATCCGCGGGGCTAGCGGGGTTTCAGATACGCAGTATTTT. Residues: CASSIRGASGVSDTQYF. The V gene is TRBV19, the J gene TRBJ2-3; TRBD2 matches at 9 bases. After removal of 3 bases from V and 4 bases from J, the junction contained 11 bases not matched to a gene. The length of the CDR3 is 17 residues. Germline assignment: CDR1 LNHDA and CDR2 SQIVND (reference sequence).